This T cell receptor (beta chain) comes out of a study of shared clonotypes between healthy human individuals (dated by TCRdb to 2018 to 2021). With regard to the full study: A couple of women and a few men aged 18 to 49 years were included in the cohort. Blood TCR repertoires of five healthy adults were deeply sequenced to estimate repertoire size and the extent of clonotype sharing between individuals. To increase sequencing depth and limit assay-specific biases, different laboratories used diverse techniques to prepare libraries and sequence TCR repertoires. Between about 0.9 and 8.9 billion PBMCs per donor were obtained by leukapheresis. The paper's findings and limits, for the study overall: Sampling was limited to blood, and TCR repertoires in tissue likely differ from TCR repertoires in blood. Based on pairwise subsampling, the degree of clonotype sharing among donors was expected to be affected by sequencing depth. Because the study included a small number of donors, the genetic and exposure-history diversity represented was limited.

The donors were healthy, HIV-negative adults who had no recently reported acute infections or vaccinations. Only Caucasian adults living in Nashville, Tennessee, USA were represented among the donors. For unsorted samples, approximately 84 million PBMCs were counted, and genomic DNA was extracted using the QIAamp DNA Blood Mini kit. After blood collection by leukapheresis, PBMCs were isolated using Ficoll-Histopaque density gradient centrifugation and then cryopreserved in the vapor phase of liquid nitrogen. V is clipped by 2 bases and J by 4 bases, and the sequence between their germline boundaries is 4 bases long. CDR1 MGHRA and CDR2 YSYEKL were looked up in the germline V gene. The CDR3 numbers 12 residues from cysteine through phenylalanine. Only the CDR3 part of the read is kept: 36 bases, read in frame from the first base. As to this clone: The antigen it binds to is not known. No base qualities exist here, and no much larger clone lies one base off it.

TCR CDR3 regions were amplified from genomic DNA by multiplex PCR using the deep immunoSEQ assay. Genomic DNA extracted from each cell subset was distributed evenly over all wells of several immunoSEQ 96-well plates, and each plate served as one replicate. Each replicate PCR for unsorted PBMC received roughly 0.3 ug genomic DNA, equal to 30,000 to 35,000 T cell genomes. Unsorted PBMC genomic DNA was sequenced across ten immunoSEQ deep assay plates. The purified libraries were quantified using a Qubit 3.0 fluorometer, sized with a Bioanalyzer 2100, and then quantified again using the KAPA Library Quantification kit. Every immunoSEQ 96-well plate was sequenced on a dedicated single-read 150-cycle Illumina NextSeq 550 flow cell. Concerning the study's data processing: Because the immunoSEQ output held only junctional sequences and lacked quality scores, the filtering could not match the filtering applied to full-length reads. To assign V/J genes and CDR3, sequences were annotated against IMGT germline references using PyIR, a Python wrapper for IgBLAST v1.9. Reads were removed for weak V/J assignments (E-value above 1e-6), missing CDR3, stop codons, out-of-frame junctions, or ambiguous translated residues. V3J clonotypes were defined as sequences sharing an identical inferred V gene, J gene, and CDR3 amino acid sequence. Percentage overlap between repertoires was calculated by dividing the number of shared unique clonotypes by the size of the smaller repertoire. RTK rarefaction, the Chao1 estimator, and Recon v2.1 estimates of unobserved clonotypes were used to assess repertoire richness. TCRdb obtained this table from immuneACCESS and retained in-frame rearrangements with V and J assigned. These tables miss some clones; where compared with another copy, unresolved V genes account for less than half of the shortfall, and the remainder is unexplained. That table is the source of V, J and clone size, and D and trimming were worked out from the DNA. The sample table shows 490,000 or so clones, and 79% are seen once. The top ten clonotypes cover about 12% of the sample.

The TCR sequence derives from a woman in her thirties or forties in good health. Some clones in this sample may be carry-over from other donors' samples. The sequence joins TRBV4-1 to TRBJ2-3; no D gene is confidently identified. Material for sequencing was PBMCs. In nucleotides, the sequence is TGCGCCAGCAGCCAAACCGCAGATACGCAGTATTTT. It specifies CASSQTADTQYF.